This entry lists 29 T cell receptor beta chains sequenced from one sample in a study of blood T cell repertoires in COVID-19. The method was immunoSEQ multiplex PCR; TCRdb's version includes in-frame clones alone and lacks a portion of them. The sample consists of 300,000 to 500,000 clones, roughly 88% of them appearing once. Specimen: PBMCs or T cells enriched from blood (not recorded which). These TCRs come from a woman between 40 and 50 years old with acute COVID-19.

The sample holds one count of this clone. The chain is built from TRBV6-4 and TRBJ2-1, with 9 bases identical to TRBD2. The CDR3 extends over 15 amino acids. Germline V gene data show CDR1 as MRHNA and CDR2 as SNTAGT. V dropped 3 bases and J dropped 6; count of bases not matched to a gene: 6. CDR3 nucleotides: TGTGCCAGCAGTGAGGAGCGGGGGGCTCTCAATGAGCAGTTCTTC. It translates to CASSEERGALNEQFF.

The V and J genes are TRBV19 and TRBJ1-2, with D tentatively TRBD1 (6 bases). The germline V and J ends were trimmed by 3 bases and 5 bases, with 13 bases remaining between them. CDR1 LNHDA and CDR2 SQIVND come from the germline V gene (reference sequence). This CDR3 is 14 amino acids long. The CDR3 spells CASSIGQILYGYTF. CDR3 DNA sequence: TGTGCCAGTAGTATCGGACAGATTCTATATGGCTACACCTTC. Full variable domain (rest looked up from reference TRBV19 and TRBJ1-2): DGGITQSPKYLFRKEGQNVTLSCEQNLNHDAMYWYRQDPGQGLRLIYYSQIVNDFQKGDIAEGYSVSREKKESFPLTVTSAQKNPTAFYLCASSIGQILYGYTFGSGTRLTVV.

CDR3 bases: TGTGCCGTTGGAGGCACTGAAGCTTTCTTT. This encodes CAVGGTEAFF. The chain carries TRBV7-9 and TRBJ1-1; unclear D gene. Trimming shortened V by 11 bases and J by 4 bases, and 8 bases separated the two germline ends. This CDR3 contains 10 residues. CDR1 and CDR2 from the germline V gene are SEHNR and FQNEAQ (reference sequence).

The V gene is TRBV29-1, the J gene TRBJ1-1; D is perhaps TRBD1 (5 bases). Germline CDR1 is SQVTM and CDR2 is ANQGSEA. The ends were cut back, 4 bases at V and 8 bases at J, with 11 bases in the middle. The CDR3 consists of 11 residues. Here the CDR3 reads CSVGVGGEAFF. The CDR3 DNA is TGCAGCGTTGGGGTCGGGGGGGAAGCTTTCTTT.

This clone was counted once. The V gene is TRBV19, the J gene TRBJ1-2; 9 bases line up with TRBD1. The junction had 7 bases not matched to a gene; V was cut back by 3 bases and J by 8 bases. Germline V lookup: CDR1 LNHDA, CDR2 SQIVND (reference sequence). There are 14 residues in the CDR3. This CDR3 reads CASSIGQGLGGYTF. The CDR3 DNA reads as TGTGCCAGTAGTATCGGACAGGGGCTAGGGGGCTACACCTTC.

CDR3 sequence (DNA): TGTGCCAGCAGCCGGGGACAGGGGGTTGAAAAACTGTTTTTT. Its translation: CASSRGQGVEKLFF. V is TRBV7-9 and J is TRBJ1-4, with 11 bases that match TRBD1. The CDR3 has 14 residues. V lost 5 bases and J lost 7; bases outside the gene matches: 3. Germline CDR1 and CDR2: SEHNR and FQNEAQ (reference sequence).

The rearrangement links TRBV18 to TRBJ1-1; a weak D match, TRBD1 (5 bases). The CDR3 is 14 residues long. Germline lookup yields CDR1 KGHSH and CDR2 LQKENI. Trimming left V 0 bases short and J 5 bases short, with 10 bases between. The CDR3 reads CASSPPQGYTEAFF. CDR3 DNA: TGTGCCAGCTCACCACCCCAGGGTTATACTGAAGCTTTCTTT.

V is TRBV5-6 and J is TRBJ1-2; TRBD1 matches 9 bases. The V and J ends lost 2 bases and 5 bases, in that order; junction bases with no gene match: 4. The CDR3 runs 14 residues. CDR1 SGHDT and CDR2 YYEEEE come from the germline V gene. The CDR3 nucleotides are TGTGCCAGCAGCTTTACCGGGACAGGGTATGGCTACACCTTC. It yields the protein CASSFTGTGYGYTF.

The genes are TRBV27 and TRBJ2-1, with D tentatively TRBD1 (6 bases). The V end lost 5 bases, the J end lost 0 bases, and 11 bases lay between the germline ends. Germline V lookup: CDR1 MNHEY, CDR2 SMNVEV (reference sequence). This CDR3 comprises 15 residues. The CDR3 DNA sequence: TGTGCCAGCAGTACCACAGGGAGCTCCTACAATGAGCAGTTCTTC. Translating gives CASSTTGSSYNEQFF.

CDR3 nucleotides: TGTGCCAGCAGCTGGGAGGGTTTAAACTATGGCTACACCTTC. It specifies CASSWEGLNYGYTF. The gene calls are TRBV7-2 and TRBJ1-2; D gene unclear. The germline V gene encodes CDR1 SGHTA and CDR2 FQGNSA. Trimming stripped 4 bases from V and 2 bases from J, with 11 bases between. The CDR3 extends over 14 amino acids.

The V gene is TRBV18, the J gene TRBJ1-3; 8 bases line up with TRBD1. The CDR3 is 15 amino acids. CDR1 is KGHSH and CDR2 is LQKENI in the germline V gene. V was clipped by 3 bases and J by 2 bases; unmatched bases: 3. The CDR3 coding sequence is TGTGCCAGCTCACCTGTGACAGGGGCTGGAAACACCATATATTTT. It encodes CASSPVTGAGNTIYF.

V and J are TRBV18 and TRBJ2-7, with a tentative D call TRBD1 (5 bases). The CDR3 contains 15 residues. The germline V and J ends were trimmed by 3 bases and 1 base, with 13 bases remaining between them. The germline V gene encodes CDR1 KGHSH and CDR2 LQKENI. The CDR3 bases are TGTGCCAGCTCACCTAGGGGCGCTGAGTCCTACGAGCAGTACTTC. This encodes CASSPRGAESYEQYF.

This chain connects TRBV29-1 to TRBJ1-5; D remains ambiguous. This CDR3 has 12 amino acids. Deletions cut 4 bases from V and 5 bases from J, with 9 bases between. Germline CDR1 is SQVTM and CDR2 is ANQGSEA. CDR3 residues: CSVGGGDQPQHF. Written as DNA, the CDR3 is TGCAGCGTTGGGGGAGGCGATCAGCCCCAGCATTTT.

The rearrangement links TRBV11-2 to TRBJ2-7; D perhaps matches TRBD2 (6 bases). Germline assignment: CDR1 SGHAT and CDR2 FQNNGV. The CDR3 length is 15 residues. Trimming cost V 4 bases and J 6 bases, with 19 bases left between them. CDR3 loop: CASSSGLPGRPEQYF. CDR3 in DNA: TGTGCCAGCAGCTCGGGACTGCCGGGAAGGCCCGAGCAGTACTTC.

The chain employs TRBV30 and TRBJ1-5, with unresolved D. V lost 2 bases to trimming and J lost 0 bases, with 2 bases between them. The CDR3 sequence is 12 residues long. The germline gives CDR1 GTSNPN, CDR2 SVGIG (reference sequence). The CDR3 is CAWSYSNQPQHF. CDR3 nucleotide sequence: TGTGCCTGGAGTTATAGCAATCAGCCCCAGCATTTT.

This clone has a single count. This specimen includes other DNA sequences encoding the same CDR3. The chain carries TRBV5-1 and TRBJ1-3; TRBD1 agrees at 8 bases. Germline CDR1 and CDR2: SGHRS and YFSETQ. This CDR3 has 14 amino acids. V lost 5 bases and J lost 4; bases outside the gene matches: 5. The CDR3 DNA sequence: TGCGCCAGCAGTCTGACAGGGGACGGAAACACCATATATTTT. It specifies CASSLTGDGNTIYF.

In nucleotides, the CDR3 is TGTGCCAGCAGTCCGACAGTCTCTGGAAACACCATATATTTT. As protein: CASSPTVSGNTIYF. The chain uses TRBV2 and TRBJ1-3; the D gene is possibly TRBD1 (5 bases). The germline V gene encodes CDR1 SNHLY and CDR2 FYNNEI. The CDR3 covers 14 residues. The ends were cut back, 5 bases at V and 0 bases at J, with 8 bases in the middle.

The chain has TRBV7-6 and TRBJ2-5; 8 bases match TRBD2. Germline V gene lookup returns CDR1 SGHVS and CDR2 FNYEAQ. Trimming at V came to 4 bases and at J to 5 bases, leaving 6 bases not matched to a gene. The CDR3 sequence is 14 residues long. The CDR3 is CASSSGGRGETQYF. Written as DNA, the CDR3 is TGTGCCAGCAGCTCGGGAGGGCGTGGGGAGACCCAGTACTTC.

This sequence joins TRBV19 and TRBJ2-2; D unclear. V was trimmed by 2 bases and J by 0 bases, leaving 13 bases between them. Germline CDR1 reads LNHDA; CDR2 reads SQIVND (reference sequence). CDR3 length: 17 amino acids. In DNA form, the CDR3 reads TGTGCCAGTAGTATACTAGGCCACCTCTCGAACACCGGGGAGCTGTTTTTT. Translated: CASSILGHLSNTGELFF.

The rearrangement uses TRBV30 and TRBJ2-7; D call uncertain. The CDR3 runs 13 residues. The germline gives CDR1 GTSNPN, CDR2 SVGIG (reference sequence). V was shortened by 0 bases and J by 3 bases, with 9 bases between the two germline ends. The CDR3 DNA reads TGTGCCTGGAGTGTATTCCCCAACTACGAGCAGTACTTC. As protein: CAWSVFPNYEQYF.

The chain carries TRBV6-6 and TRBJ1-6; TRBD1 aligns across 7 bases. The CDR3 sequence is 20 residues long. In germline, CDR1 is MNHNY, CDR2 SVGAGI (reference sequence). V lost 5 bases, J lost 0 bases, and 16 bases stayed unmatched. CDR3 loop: CASSRNRGLRRSSYNSPLHF. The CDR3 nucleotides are TGTGCCAGCAGTCGGAACAGGGGCCTAAGACGAAGCTCCTATAATTCACCCCTCCACTTT.

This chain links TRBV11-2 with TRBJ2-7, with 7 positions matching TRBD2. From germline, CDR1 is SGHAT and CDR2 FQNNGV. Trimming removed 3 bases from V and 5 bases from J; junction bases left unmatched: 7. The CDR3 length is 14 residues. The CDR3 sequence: CASSFRLALNEQYF. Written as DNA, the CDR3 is TGTGCCAGCAGCTTCCGACTAGCACTCAACGAGCAGTACTTC.

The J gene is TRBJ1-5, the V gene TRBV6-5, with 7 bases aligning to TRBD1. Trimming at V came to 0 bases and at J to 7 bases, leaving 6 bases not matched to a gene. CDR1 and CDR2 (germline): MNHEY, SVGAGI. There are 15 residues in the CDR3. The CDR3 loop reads CASSYSSQGGQPQHF. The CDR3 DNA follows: TGTGCCAGCAGTTACTCGAGTCAGGGGGGACAGCCCCAGCATTTT.

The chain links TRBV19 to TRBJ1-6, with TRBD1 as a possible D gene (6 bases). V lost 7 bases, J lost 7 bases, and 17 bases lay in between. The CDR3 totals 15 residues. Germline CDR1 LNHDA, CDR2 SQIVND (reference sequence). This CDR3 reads CASTPRGADNSPLHF. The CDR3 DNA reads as TGTGCCAGTACCCCCCGGGGGGCAGACAATTCACCCCTCCACTTT. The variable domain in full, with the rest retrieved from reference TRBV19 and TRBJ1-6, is DGGITQSPKYLFRKEGQNVTLSCEQNLNHDAMYWYRQDPGQGLRLIYYSQIVNDFQKGDIAEGYSVSREKKESFPLTVTSAQKNPTAFYLCASTPRGADNSPLHFGNGTRLTVT.

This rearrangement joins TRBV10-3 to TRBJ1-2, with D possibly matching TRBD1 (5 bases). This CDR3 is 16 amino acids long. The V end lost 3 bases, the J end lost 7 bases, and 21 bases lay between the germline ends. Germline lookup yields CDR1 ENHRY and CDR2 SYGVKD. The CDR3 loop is CAISDLGVGDSRGYTF. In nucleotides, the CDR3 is TGTGCCATCAGTGATTTGGGTGTGGGGGACTCCCGTGGCTACACCTTC.

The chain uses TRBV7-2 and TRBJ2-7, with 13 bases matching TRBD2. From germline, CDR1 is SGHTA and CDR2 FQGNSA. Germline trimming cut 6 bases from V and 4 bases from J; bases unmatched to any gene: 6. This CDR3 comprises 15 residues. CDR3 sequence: CASSILAGGLYEQYF. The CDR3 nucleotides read TGTGCCAGCAGTATACTAGCGGGGGGGTTATACGAGCAGTACTTC.

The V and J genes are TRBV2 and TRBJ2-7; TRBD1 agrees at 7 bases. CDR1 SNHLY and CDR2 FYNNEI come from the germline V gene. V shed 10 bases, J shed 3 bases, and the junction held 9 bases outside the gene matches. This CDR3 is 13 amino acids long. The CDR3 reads CAIETGRSYEQYF. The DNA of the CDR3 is TGTGCCATCGAGACAGGGCGGAGCTACGAGCAGTACTTC.

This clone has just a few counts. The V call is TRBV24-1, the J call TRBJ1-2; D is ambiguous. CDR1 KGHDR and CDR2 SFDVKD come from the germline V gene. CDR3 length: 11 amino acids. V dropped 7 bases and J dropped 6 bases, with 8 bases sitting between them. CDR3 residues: CATSNMNGYTF. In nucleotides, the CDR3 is TGTGCCACCAGCAACATGAATGGCTACACCTTC.

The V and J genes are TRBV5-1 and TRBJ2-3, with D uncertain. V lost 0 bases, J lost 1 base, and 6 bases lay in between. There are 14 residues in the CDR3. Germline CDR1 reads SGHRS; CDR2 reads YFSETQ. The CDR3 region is CASSLDPGTDTQYF. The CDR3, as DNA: TGCGCCAGCAGCTTGGATCCCGGCACAGATACGCAGTATTTT.